The 14 T cell receptor beta chains below were found in one sample sequenced in a study of CD8 T cells in Susac syndrome. A quantity of about 0.45 to 1 ug RNA underwent reverse transcription using random hexamers. TCRdb called the immunoSEQ multiplex PCR reads again in MiXCR, with one record for every CDR3 protein. The sample has more than 200,000 distinct CDR3 sequences; 80% to 95% are singletons. Sequencing was done on a sample of CD4+ T cells from PBMCs. These receptors were obtained from a human donor with multiple sclerosis.

This clonotype has only one observation. The chain joins TRBV10-3 to TRBJ2-2; 14 bases agree with TRBD2. There are 18 residues in the CDR3. V lost 6 bases and J lost 0; bases outside the gene matches: 6. Germline CDR1 and CDR2: ENHRY and SYGVKD. The CDR3 sequence: CAISQTSGRAANTGELFF. DNA for the CDR3: TGTGCCATCAGCCAGACTAGCGGGAGGGCCGCGAACACCGGGGAGCTGTTTTTT.

The V call is TRBV20-1, the J call TRBJ1-3, with 7 bases fitting TRBD1. Trimming removed 5 bases from V and 6 bases from J; junction bases left unmatched: 10. CDR3 size: 14 residues. The germline gives CDR1 DFQATT, CDR2 SNEGSKA (reference sequence). The CDR3, as DNA: TGCAGTGCTGGGACGCCGGGACAGCAAAACACCATATATTTT. It yields the protein CSAGTPGQQNTIYF.

The chain carries TRBV3-1 and TRBJ2-1; 13 bases agree with TRBD2. The CDR3 sequence is 16 residues long. The ends lost 6 bases at V and 7 bases at J; junction bases unmatched: 9. Germline CDR1 reads LGHDT; CDR2 reads YNNKEL (reference sequence). CDR3 coding DNA: TGTGCCAGCAGAGCCGAACTAGCGGGGGGGCTTAATGAGCAGTTCTTC. Amino acid sequence: CASRAELAGGLNEQFF.

The chain employs TRBV3-1 and TRBJ2-5; TRBD2 matches at 8 bases. The CDR3 spans 15 residues. Unmatched junction bases numbered 3, after V lost 2 bases and J lost 1 base. Germline values: CDR1 LGHDT, CDR2 YNNKEL (reference sequence). CDR3 residues: CASSQYREGQETQYF. CDR3 coding DNA: TGTGCCAGCAGCCAATACCGGGAGGGCCAAGAGACCCAGTACTTC.

The chain is built from TRBV25-1 and TRBJ1-1; no reliable D call. Trimming cost V 6 bases and J 8 bases, with 10 bases left between them. The CDR3 covers 11 residues. Germline CDR1 MGHDK, CDR2 SYGVNS. DNA for the CDR3: TGTGCCAGCAGACGTATTACAGAAGCTTTCTTT. Protein product: CASRRITEAFF.

This chain connects TRBV6-5 to TRBJ2-2; no firm D call. V lost 2 bases and J lost 0, with 10 bases in between. The CDR3 contains 16 residues. Germline CDR1 is MNHEY and CDR2 is SVGAGI. This CDR3 reads CASSYRAGANTGELFF. The CDR3 coding sequence is TGTGCCAGCAGTTACCGGGCAGGCGCGAACACCGGGGAGCTGTTTTTT.

The chain links TRBV12-5 to TRBJ2-3; D gene unclear. There are 12 residues in the CDR3. Trimming cost V 4 bases and J 2 bases, with 4 bases left between them. The V gene's germline CDR1 is LGHNT and CDR2 FRNRAP. The CDR3 here is CASGWATDTQYF. The CDR3 DNA sequence: TGTGCTAGTGGTTGGGCCACAGATACGCAGTATTTT.

V gene TRBV24-1 combines with J gene TRBJ2-6; the D is unclear. The germline V gene encodes CDR1 KGHDR and CDR2 SFDVKD. The V end was cut by 4 bases, the J end by 3 bases, with 12 bases between. This CDR3 spans 16 amino acids. The CDR3 spells CATSDTDQRGANVLTF. CDR3 bases: TGTGCCACCAGTGACACCGACCAGCGTGGGGCCAACGTCCTGACTTTC.

The sample holds one count of this clonotype. The genes are TRBV7-3 and TRBJ2-1; D ambiguous. V was clipped by 5 bases and J by 8 bases, with 10 bases between them. CDR1 and CDR2 (germline): SGHTA, FQGTGA. This CDR3 is built from 12 residues. The CDR3 DNA is TGTGCCAGCAGCCCCTCTCGCGATGAGCAGTTCTTC. It encodes CASSPSRDEQFF.

This clonotype was seen a few times. The chain joins TRBV18 to TRBJ2-5; D is tentatively TRBD1 or TRBD2 (5 bases each). From germline, CDR1 is KGHSH and CDR2 LQKENI. The CDR3 is 13 residues long. Trimming cost V 2 bases and J 4 bases, with 8 bases left between them. The CDR3 loop reads CASSPGAGETQYF. The CDR3 DNA follows: TGTGCCAGCTCACCAGGGGCGGGAGAGACCCAGTACTTC.

In this sample, this clonotype turned up once. V usage is TRBV29-1 and J usage is TRBJ2-4; 11 bases fit TRBD2. Germline values: CDR1 SQVTM, CDR2 ANQGSEA. The CDR3 runs to 12 residues. V lost 7 bases to trimming and J lost 7 bases; unmatched junction nucleotides: 3. This CDR3 is CSGTSGGNIQYF. The CDR3 coding sequence is TGCAGCGGAACTAGCGGGGGTAACATTCAGTACTTC.

The V call is TRBV6-1, the J call TRBJ1-4, with TRBD1 matching 7 bases. This CDR3 has 17 residues. With 5 bases clipped from V and 0 bases from J, the junction kept 9 bases outside the gene matches. The V gene's germline CDR1 is MNHNS and CDR2 SASEGT. The CDR3 nucleotides are TGTGCCAGCAGTCTCACAGGGGACTTTGCAACTAATGAAAAACTGTTTTTT. The encoded protein is CASSLTGDFATNEKLFF.

The chain joins TRBV29-1 to TRBJ2-4; D perhaps matches TRBD1 (5 bases). This CDR3 is 14 amino acids long. V lost 5 bases, J lost 0 bases, and 11 bases lay in between. Germline-derived CDR1 and CDR2 are SQVTM and ANQGSEA. This CDR3 is CSVTVQGAKNIQYF. CDR3 DNA sequence: TGCAGCGTTACAGTCCAGGGAGCCAAAAACATTCAGTACTTC.

The V call is TRBV12-3 or TRBV12-4, the J call TRBJ2-2; D gene unclear. The CDR3 is made up of 14 amino acids. V was trimmed by 7 bases and J by 3 bases, leaving 12 bases between them. CDR3 in amino acids: CASTPSGYTGELFF. The DNA of the CDR3 is TGTGCCAGCACCCCCTCAGGATACACCGGGGAGCTGTTTTTT.